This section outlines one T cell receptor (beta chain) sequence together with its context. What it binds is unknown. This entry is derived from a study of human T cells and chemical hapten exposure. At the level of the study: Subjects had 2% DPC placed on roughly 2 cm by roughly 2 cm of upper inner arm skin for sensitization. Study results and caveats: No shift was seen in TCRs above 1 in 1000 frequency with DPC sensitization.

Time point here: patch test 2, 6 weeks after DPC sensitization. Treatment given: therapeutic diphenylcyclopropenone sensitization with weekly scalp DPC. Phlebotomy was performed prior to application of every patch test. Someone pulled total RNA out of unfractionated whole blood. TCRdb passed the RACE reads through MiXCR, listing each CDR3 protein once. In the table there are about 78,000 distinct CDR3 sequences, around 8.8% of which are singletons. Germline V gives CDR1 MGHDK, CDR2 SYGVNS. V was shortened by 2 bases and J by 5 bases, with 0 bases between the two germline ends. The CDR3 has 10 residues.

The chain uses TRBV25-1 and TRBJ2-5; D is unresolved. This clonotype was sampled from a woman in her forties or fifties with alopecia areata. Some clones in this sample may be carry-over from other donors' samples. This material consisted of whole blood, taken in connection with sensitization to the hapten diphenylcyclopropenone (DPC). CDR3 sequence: CASSEETQYF. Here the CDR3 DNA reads TGTGCCAGCAGTGAAGAGACCCAGTACTTC.